The clone carrying this T cell receptor (beta chain) counts as large. The antigen is not known. This beta chain is off target for a library built for alpha chains, so its abundance means little. Time point noted: sample taken at primary tumor resection. The entry originates in a study of spatial heterogeneity in lung cancer. General study results and limits: Tracking of tumor mutation counts was seen in expanded intratumoral alpha and beta TCR counts.

In the library, each TCR cDNA molecule bore its own unique molecular identifier. TCRdb ran MiXCR on the 5' RACE reads and lists one entry per CDR3 protein. The profile shows roughly 1,400 distinct CDR3 sequences, about 21% of them singletons. The CDR3 sequence is 13 residues long. Trimming left V 4 bases short and J 4 bases short, with 11 bases between. Germline assignment: CDR1 SGHNT and CDR2 YYREEE (reference sequence). V gene TRBV5-4 combines with J gene TRBJ2-5; no definite D call. The sequencing here drew on lung tumor tissue, taken at surgery. This TCR came from a male donor with early-stage non-small cell lung cancer. The CDR3 bases are TGTGCCAGCAGCCCGGATGTGTCAGAGACCCAGTACTTC. Protein sequence: CASSPDVSETQYF.